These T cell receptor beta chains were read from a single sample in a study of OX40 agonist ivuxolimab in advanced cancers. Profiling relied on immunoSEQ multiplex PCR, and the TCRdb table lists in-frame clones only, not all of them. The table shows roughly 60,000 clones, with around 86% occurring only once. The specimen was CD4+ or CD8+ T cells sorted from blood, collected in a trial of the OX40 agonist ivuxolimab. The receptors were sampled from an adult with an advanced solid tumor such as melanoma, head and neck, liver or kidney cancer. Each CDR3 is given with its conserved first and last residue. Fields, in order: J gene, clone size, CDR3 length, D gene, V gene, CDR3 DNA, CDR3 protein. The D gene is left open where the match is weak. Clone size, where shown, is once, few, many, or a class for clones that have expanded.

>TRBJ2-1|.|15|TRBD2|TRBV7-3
TGTGCCAGCAGCTTAGGACTAGCGGGGGTTAATGAGCAGTTCTTC
CASSLGLAGVNEQFF
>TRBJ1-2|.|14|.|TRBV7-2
TGTGCCAGCCGCCTCGAGGGACAAAGATATGGCTACACCTTC
CASRLEGQRYGYTF
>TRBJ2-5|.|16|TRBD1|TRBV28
TGTGCCAGCAGTTCCCGGGACAGGGGGCGCAAGGAGACCCAGTACTTC
CASSSRDRGRKETQYF
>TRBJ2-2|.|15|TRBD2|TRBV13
TGTGCCAGCAGCTTCTCTAGCGGGGACCGTCGGGAGCTGTTTTTT
CASSFSSGDRRELFF
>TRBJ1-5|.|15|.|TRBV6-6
TGTGCCAGCAGTTACTCCAGCAATAGCAATCAGCCCCAGCATTTT
CASSYSSNSNQPQHF
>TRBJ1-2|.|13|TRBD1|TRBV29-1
TGCAGCGTTGAAGCAGGGGGCTTTGGTTTGTACACCTTC
CSVEAGGFGLYTF
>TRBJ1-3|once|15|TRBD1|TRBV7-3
TGTGCCACCCAGCTTACAGGGGGACCCGGAAACACCATATATTTT
CATQLTGGPGNTIYF
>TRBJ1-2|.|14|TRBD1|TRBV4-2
TGTGCCAGCAGCCCGGGACAGGTCCTCTATGGCTACACCTTC
CASSPGQVLYGYTF
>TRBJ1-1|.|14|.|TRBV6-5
TGTGCCAGCAGAAGAGCCTCCATGAACACTGAAGCTTTCTTT
CASRRASMNTEAFF
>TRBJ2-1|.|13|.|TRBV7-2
TGTGCCAGCAGCTTAGTTCTCTCTGAGCCGCAGTTCTTC
CASSLVLSEPQFF